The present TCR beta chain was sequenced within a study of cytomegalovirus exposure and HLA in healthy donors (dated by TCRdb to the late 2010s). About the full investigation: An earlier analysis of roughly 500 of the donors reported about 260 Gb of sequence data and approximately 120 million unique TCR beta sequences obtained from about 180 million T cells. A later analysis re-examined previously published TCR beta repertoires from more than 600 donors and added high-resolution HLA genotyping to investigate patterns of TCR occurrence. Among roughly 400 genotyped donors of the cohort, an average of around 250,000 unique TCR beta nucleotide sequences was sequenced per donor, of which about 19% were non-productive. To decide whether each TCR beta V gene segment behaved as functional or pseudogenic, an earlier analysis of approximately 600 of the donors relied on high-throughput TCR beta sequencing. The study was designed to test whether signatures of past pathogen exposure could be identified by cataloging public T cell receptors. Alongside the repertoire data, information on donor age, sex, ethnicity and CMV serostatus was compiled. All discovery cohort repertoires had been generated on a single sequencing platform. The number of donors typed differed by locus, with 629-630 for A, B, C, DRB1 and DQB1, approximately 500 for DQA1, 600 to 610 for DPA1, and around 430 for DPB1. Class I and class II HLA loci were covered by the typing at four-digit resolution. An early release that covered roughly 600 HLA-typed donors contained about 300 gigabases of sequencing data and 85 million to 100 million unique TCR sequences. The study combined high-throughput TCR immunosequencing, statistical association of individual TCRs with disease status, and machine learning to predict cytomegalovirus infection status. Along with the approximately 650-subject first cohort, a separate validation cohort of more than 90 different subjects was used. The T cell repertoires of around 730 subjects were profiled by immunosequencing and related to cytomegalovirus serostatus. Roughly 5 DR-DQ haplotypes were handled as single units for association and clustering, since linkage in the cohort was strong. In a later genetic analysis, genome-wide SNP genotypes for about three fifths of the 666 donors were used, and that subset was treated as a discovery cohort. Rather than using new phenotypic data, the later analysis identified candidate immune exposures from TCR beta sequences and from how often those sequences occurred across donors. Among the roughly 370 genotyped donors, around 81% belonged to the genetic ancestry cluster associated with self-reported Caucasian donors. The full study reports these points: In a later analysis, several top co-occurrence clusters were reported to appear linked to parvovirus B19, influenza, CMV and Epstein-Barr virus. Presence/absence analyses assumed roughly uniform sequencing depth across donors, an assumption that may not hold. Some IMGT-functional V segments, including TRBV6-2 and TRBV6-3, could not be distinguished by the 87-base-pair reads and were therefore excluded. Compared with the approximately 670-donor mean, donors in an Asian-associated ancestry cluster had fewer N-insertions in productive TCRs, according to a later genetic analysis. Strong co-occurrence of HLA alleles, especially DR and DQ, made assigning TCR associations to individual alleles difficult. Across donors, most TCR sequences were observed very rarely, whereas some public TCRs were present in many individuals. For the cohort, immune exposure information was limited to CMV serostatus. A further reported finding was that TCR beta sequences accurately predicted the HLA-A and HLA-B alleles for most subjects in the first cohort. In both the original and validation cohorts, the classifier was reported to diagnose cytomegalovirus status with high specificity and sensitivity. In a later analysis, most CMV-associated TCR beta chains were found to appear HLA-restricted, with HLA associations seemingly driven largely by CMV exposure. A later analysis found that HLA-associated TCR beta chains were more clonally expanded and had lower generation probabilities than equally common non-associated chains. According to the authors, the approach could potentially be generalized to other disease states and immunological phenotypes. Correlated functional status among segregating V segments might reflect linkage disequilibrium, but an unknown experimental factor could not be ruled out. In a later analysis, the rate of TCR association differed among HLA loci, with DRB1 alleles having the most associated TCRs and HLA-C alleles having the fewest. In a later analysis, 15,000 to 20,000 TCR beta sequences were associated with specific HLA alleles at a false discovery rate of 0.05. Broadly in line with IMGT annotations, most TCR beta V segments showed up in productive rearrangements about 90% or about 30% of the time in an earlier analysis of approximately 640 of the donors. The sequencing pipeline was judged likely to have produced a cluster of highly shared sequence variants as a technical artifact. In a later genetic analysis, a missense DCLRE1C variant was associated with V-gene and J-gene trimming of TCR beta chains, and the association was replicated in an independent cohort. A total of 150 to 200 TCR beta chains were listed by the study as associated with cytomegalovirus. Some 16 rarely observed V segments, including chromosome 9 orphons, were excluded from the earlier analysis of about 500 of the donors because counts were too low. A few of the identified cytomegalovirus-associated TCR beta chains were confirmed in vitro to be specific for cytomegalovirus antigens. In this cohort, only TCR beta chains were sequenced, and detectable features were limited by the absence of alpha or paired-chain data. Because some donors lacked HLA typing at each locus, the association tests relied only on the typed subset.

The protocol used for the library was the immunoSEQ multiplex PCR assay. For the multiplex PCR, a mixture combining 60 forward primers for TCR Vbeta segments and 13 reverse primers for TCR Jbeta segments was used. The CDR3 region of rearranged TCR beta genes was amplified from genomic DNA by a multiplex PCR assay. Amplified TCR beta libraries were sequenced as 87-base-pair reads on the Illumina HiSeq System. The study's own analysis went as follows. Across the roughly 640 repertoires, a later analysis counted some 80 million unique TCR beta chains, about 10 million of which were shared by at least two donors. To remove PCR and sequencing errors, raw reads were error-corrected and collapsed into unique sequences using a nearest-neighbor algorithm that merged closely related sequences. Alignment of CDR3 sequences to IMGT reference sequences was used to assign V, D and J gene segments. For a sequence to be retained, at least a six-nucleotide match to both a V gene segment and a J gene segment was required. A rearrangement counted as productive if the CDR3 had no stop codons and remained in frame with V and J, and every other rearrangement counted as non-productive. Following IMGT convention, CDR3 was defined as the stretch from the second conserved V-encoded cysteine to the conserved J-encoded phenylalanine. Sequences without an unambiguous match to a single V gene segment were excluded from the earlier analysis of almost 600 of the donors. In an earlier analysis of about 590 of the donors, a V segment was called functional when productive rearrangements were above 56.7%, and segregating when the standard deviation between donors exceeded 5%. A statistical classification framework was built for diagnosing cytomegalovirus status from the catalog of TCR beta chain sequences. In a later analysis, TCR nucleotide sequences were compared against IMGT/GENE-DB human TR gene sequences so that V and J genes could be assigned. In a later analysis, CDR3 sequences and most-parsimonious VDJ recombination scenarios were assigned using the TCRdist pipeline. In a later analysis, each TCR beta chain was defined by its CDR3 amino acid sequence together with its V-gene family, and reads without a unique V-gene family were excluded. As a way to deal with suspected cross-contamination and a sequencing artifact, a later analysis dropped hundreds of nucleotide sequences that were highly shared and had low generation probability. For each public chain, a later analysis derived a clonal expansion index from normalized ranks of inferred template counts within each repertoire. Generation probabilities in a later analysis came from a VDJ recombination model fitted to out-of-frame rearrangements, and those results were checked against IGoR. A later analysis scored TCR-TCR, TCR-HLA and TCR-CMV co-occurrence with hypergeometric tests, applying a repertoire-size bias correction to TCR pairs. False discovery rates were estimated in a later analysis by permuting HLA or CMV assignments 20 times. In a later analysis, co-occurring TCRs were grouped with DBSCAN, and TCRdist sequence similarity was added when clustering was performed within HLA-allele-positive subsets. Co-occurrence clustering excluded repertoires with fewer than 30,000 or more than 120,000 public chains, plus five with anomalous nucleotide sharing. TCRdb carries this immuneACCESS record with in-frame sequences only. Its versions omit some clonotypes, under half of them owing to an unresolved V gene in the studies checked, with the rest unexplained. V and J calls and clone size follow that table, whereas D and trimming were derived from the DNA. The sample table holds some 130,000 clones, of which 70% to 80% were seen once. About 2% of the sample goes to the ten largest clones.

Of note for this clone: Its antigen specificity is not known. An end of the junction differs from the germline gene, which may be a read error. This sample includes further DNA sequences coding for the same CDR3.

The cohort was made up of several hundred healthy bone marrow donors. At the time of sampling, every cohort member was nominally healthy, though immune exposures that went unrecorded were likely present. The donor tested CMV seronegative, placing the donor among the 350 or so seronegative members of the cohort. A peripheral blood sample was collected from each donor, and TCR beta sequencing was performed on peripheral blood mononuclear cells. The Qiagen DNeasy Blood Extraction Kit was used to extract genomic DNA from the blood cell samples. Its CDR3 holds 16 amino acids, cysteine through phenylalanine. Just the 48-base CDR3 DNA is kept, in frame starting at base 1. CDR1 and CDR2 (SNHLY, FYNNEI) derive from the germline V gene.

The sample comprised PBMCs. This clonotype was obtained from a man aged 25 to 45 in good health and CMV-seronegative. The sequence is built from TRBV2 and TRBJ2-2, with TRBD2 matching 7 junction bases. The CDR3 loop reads CASSVIVGRSTGELFF. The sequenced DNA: TGCGCCAGCAGTGTTATCGTCGGGAGGTCCACCGGGGAGCTGTTTTTT.